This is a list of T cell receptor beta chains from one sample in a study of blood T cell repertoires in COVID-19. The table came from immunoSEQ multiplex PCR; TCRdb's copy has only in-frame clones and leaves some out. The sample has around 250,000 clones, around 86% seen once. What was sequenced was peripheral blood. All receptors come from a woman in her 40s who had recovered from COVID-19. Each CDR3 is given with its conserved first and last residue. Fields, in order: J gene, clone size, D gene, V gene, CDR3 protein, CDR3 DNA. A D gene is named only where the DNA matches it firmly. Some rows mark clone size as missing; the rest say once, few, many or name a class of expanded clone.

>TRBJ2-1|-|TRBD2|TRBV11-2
CASSLWAGGHNEQFF
TGTGCCAGCAGCTTATGGGCGGGAGGGCATAATGAGCAGTTCTTC
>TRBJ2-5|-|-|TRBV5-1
CASSLQTQETQYF
TGCGCCAGCAGCCTACAGACCCAAGAGACCCAGTACTTC
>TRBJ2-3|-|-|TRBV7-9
CASSSAGLTSTDTQYF
TGTGCCAGCAGCTCCGCGGGACTTACTTCCACAGATACGCAGTATTTT
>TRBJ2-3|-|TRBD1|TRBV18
CASSRDRGTDTQYF
TGTGCCAGCTCACGGGACAGGGGCACAGATACGCAGTATTTT
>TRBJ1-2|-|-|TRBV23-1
CASSQWGGAPYGYTF
TGCGCCAGCAGTCAATGGGGTGGGGCTCCTTATGGCTACACCTTC
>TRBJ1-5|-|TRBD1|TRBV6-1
CASSAGTGQGDNQPQHF
TGTGCCAGCAGTGCCGGAACCGGACAGGGAGACAATCAGCCCCAGCATTTT
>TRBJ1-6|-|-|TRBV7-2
CASSLANRSRTPLHF
TGTGCCAGCAGCTTAGCTAACAGGTCACGGACACCCCTCCACTTT
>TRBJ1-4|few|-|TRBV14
CASSQTKGGINEKLFF
TGTGCCAGCAGCCAGACAAAAGGAGGAATTAATGAAAAACTGTTTTTT
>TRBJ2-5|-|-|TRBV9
CASSPEEGFWETQYF
TGTGCCAGCAGCCCCGAAGAGGGCTTCTGGGAGACCCAGTACTTC
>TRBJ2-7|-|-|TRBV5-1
CASSRTSYEQYF
TGCGCCAGCAGCAGGACATCCTACGAGCAGTACTTC
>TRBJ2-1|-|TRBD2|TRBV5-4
CASSLVLAGVHEQFF
TGTGCCAGCAGCTTGGTTCTAGCGGGAGTCCATGAGCAGTTCTTC
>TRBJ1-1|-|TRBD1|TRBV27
CASSPGTGATEAFF
TGTGCCAGCAGTCCAGGGACAGGGGCCACTGAAGCTTTCTTT
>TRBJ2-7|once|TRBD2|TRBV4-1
CASSQDRTSGMSEQYF
TGCGCCAGCAGCCAAGATCGAACTAGCGGGATGTCAGAGCAGTACTTC
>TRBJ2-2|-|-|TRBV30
CAWSVSRRQRNTGELFF
TGTGCCTGGAGTGTCTCTCGAAGACAAAGGAACACCGGGGAGCTGTTTTTT
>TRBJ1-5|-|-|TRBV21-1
CASSKAARGPGRGNQPQHF
TGTGCCAGCAGCAAAGCGGCCAGGGGCCCCGGGAGGGGCAATCAGCCCCAGCATTTT